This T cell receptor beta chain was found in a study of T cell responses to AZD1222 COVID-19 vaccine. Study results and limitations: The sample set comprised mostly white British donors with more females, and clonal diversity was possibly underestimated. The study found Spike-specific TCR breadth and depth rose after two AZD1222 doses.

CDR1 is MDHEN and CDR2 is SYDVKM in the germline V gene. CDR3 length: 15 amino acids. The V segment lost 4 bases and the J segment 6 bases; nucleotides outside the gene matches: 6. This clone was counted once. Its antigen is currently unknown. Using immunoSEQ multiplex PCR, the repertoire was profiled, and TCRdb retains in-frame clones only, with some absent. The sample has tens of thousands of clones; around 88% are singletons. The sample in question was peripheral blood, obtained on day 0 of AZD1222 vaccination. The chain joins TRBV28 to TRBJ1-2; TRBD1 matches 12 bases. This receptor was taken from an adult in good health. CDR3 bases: TGTGCCAGCAGTTGGGACAGGGGGCTGAGTAATGGCTACACCTTC. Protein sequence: CASSWDRGLSNGYTF.